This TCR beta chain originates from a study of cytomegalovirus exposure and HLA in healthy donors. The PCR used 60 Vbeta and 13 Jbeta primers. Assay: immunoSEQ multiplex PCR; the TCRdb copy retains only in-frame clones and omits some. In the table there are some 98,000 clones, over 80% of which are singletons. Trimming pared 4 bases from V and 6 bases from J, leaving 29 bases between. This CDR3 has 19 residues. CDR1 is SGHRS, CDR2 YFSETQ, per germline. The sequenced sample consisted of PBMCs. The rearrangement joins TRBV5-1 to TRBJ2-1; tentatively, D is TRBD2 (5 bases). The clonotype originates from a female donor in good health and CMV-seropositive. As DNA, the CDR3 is TGCGCCAGCAGCCTGATCTGGGGTAAGAAGACTATGCGCACCAATGAGCAGTTCTTC. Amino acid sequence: CASSLIWGKKTMRTNEQFF.